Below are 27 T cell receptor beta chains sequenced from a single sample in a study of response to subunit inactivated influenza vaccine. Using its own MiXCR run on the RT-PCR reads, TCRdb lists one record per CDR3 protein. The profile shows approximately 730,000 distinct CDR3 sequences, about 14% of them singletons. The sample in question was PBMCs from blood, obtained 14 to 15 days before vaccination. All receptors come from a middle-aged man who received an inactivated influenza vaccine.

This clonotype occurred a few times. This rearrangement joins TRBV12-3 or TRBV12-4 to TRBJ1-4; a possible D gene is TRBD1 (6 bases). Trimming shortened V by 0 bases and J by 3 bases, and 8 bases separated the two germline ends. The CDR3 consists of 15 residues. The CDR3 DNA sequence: TGTGCCAGCAGTTTAGCGGCAGGGGCTAATGAAAAACTGTTTTTT. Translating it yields CASSLAAGANEKLFF.

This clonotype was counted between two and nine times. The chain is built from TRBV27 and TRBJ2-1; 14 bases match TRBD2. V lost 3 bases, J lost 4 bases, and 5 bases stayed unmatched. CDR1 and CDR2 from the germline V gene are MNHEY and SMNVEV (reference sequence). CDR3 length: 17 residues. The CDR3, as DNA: TGTGCCAGCAGTTTCCGACTAGCGGGGGGGCCGTACAATGAGCAGTTCTTC. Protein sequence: CASSFRLAGGPYNEQFF.

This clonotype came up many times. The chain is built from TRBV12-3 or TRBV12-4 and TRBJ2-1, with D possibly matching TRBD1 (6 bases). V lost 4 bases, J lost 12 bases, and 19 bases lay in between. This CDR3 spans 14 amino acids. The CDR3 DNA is TGTGCCAGCAGTTCACAGACTACAGGGTTTATGCAGTTCTTC. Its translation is CASSSQTTGFMQFF.

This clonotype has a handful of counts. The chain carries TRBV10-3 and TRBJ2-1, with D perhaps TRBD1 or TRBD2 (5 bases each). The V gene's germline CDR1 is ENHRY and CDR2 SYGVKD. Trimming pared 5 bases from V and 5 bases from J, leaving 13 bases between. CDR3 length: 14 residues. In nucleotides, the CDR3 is TGTGCCATCAGTACCGGGACGTCCGACAATGAGCAGTTCTTC. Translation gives CAISTGTSDNEQFF.

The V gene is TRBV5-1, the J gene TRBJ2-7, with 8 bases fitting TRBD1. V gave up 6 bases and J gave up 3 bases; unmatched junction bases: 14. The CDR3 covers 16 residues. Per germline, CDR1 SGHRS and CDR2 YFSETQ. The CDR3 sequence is CASTIGGQGAFYEQYF. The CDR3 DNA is TGCGCCAGCACCATCGGAGGGCAGGGGGCTTTCTACGAGCAGTACTTC.

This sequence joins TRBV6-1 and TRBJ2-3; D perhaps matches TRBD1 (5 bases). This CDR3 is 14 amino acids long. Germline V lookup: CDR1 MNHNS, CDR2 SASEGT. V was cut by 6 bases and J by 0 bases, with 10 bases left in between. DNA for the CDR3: TGTGCCAGCAGACGCTCAGGGAGCACAGATACGCAGTATTTT. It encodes CASRRSGSTDTQYF.

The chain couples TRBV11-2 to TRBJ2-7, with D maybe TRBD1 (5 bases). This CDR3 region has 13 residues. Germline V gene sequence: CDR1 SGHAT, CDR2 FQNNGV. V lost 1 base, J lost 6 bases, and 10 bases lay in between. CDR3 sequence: CASSLVVRGEQYF. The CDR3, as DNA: TGTGCCAGCAGCTTAGTTGTTAGGGGCGAGCAGTACTTC.

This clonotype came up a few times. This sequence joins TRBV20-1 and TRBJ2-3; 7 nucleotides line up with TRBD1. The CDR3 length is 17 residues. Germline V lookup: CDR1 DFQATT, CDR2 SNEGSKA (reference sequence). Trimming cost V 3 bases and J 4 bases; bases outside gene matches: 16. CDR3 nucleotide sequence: TGCAGTGCTAGCCCTTTGAAAACCGGGACAGTTCCAGATACGCAGTATTTT. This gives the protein CSASPLKTGTVPDTQYF.

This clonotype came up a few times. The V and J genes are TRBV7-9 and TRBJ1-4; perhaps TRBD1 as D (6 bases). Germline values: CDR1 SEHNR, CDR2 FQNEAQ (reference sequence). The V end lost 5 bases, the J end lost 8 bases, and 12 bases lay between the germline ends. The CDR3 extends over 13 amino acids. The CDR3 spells CASSVWGGEKLFF. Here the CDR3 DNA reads TGTGCCAGCAGCGTATGGGGGGGCGAAAAACTGTTTTTT.

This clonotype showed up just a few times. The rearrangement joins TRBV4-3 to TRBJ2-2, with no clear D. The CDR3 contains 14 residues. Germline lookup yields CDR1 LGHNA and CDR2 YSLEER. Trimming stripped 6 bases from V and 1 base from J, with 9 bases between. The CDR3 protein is CASRKALNTGELFF. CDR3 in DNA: TGCGCCAGCAGAAAAGCGTTGAACACCGGGGAGCTGTTTTTT.

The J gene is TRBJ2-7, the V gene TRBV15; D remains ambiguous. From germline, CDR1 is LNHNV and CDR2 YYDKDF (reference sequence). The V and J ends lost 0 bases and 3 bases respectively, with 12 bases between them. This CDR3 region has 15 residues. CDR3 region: CATSRDGLSGYEQYF. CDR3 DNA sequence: TGTGCCACCAGCAGAGATGGGTTGAGTGGCTACGAGCAGTACTTC.

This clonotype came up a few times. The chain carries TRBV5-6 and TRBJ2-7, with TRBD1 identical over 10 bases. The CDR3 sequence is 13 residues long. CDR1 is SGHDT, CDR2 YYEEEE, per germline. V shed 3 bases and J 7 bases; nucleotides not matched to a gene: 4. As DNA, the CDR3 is TGTGCCAGCAGCTGGACAGGGGGATTAGAGCAGTACTTC. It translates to CASSWTGGLEQYF.

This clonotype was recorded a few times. CDR3 nucleotide sequence: TGTGCCAGCAGCCCGCCCCCCGGGGTTTACAATGAGCAGTTCTTC. This translates into CASSPPPGVYNEQFF. J is TRBJ2-1 and V is TRBV7-2; maybe TRBD2 (5 bases). The V gene's germline CDR1 is SGHTA and CDR2 FQGNSA. The ends were cut back, 5 bases at V and 4 bases at J, with 15 bases in the middle. This CDR3 is built from 15 residues.

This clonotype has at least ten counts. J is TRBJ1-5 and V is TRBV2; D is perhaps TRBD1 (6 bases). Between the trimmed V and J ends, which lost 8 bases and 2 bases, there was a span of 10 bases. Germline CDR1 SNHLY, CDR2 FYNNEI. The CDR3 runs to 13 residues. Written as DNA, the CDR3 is TGTGCCAGCGGGCAGGGGCGCAATCAGCCCCAGCATTTT. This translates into CASGQGRNQPQHF.

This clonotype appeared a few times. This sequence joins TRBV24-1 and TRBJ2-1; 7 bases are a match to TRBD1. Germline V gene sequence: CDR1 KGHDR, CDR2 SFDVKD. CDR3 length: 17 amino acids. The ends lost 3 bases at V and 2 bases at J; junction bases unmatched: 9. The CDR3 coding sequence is TGTGCCACCAGTGATCCCACAGGGGTCCAACCCTACAATGAGCAGTTCTTC. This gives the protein CATSDPTGVQPYNEQFF.

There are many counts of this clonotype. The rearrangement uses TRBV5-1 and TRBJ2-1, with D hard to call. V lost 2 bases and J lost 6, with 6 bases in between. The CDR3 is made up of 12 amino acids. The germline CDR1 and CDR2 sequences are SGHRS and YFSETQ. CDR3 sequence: CASSFGVNEQFF. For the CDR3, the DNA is TGCGCCAGCAGCTTTGGGGTCAATGAGCAGTTCTTC.

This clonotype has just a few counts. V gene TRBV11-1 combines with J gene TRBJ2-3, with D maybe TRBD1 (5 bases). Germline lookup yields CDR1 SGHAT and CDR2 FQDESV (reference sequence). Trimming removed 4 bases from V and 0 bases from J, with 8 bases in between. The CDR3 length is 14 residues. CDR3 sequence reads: CASSYRFSTDTQYF. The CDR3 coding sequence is TGTGCCAGCAGCTACAGGTTTAGCACAGATACGCAGTATTTT. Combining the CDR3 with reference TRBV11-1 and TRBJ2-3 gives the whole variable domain EAEVAQSPRYKITEKSQAVAFWCDPISGHATLYWYRQILGQGPELLVQFQDESVVDDSQLPKDRFSAERLKGVDSTLKIQPAELGDSAMYLCASSYRFSTDTQYFGPGTRLTVL.

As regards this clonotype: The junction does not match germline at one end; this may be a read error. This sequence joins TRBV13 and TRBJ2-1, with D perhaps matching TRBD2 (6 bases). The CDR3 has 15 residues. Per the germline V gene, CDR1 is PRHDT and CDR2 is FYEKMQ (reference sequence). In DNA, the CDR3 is TGTGCCAGCAGCCCGACTGGGGGGACCTACAATGAGCAGTCCTTC. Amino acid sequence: CASSPTGGTYNEQSF.

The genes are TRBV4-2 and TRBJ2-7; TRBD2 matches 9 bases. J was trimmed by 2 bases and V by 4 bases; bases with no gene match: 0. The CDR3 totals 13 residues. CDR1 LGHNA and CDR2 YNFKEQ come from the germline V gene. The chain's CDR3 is CASSRTSAYEQYF. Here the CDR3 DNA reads TGTGCCAGCAGCCGGACTAGCGCCTACGAGCAGTACTTC.

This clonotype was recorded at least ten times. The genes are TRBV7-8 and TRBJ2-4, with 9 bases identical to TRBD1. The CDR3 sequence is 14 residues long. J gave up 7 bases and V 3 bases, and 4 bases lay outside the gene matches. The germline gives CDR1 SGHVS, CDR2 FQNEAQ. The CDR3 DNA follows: TGTGCCAGCAGCTTCGGACAGGGGCTTAACATTCAGTACTTC. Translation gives CASSFGQGLNIQYF.

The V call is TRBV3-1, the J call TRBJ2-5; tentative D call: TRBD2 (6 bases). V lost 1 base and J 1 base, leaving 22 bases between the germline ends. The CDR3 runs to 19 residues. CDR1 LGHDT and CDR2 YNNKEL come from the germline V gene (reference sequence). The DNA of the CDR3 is TGTGCCAGCAGCCAAGTACTGGGGGAGGACCAACCCCCCCAAGAGACCCAGTACTTC. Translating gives CASSQVLGEDQPPQETQYF.

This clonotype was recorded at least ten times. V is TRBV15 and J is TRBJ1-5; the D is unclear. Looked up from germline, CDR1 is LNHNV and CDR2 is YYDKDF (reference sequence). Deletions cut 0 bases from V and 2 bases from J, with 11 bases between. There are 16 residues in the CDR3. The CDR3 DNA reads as TGTGCCACCAGCAGAGACCTGACTTCTGGCAATCAGCCCCAGCATTTT. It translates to CATSRDLTSGNQPQHF.

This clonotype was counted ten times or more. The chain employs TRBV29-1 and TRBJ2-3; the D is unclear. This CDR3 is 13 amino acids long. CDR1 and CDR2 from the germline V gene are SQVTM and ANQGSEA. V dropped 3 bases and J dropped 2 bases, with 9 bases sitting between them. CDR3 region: CSVDGGDTDTQYF. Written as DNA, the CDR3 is TGCAGCGTTGATGGTGGGGACACAGATACGCAGTATTTT.

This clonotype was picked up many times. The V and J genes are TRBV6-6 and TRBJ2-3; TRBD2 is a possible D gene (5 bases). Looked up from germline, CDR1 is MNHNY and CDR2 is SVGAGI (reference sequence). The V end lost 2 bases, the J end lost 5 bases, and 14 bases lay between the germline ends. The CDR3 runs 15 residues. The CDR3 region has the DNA TGTGCCAGCAGTTACCTAGCCGGTCGTGGAGATACGCAGTATTTT. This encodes CASSYLAGRGDTQYF.

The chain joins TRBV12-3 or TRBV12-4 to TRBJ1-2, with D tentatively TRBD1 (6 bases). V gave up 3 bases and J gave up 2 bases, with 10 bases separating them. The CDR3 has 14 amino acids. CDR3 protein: CASSFGGGNYGYTF. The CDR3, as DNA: TGTGCCAGCAGTTTTGGGGGCGGCAACTATGGCTACACCTTC.

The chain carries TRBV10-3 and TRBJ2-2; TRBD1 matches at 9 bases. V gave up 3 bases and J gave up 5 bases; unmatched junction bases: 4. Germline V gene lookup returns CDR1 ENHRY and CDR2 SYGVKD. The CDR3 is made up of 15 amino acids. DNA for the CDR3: TGTGCCATCAGTGATCGACAGGGGGAGACCGGGGAGCTGTTTTTT. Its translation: CAISDRQGETGELFF.

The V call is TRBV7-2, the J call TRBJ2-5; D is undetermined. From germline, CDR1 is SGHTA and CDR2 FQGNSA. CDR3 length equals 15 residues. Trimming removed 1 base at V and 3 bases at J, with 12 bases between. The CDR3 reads CASSLVGVSKETQYF. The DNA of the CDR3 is TGTGCCAGCAGCTTAGTTGGGGTATCAAAAGAGACCCAGTACTTC.